Listed here are 30 T cell receptor beta chains from one sample, sequenced in a study of cytomegalovirus exposure and HLA in healthy donors. PCR used 60 Vbeta primers and 13 Jbeta primers. The assay was immunoSEQ multiplex PCR, and TCRdb's table has in-frame clones only and misses some. The sample lists tens of thousands of clones; more than 65% were seen once. The sequenced material came from PBMCs. These receptors all come from a man in his sixties or seventies in good health and CMV-seropositive.

This rearrangement joins TRBV7-9 to TRBJ2-7; D not certain. Germline CDR1 SEHNR, CDR2 FQNEAQ (reference sequence). The ends were cut back, 5 bases at V and 2 bases at J, with 10 bases in the middle. The CDR3 has 13 amino acids. This CDR3 is CASSPQHPYEQYF. The CDR3 DNA reads TGTGCCAGCAGCCCGCAACACCCCTACGAGCAGTACTTC.

This clone has just one count. The chain links TRBV19 to TRBJ2-5, with a possible D match to TRBD1 (5 bases). Germline V lookup: CDR1 LNHDA, CDR2 SQIVND (reference sequence). The V and J ends lost 8 bases and 2 bases respectively, with 12 bases between them. The CDR3 covers 13 residues. The CDR3 DNA sequence: TGTGCCAGTCGGGCAGGGCATCAAGAGACCCAGTACTTC. It codes for CASRAGHQETQYF. Full variable domain (missing parts from reference TRBV19 and TRBJ2-5): DGGITQSPKYLFRKEGQNVTLSCEQNLNHDAMYWYRQDPGQGLRLIYYSQIVNDFQKGDIAEGYSVSREKKESFPLTVTSAQKNPTAFYLCASRAGHQETQYFGPGTRLLVL.

This chain uses TRBV6-5 with TRBJ1-3, with 8 bases identical to TRBD1. V was clipped by 6 bases and J by 4 bases; unmatched bases: 8. In germline, CDR1 is MNHEY, CDR2 SVGAGI. The CDR3 has 15 amino acids. CDR3 nucleotide sequence: TGTGCCAGCAGAGGACAGGGTGGGGGAGGAAACACCATATATTTT. Residues: CASRGQGGGGNTIYF.

This clone showed up just a few times. The rearrangement joins TRBV6-1 to TRBJ2-5; a weak D match, TRBD1 (5 bases). The better agreement between TRBJ2-7 and the DNA end casts doubt on the J call. CDR3 size: 15 residues. Per the germline V gene, CDR1 is MNHNS and CDR2 is SASEGT. The CDR3 sequence is CASSEAAGIQYEQYF. In DNA form, the CDR3 reads TGTGCCAGCAGTGAAGCGGCAGGGATACAATACGAGCAGTACTTC.

The rearrangement uses TRBV29-1 and TRBJ1-5; no clear D gene. Per the germline V gene, CDR1 is SQVTM and CDR2 is ANQGSEA. The CDR3 loop spans 13 amino acids. The V gene lost 1 base and the J gene lost 4 bases, with 8 bases spanning the gap. CDR3 residues: CSVEGIGNQPQHF. CDR3 sequence (DNA): TGCAGCGTTGAAGGGATCGGGAATCAGCCCCAGCATTTT.

The chain joins TRBV7-9 to TRBJ2-7; 7 bases are shared with TRBD2. CDR1 SEHNR and CDR2 FQNEAQ come from the germline V gene (reference sequence). The CDR3 spans 15 residues. V gave up 0 bases and J gave up 1 base; unmatched junction bases: 3. CDR3 protein: CASSLAGGPSYEQYF. For the CDR3, the DNA is TGTGCCAGCAGCTTAGCGGGAGGGCCATCCTACGAGCAGTACTTC.

This chain connects TRBV4-3 to TRBJ1-1; D is unresolved. The ends were cut back, 0 bases at V and 1 base at J, with 12 bases in the middle. This CDR3 is 16 amino acids long. CDR1 LGHNA and CDR2 YSLEER come from the germline V gene. The DNA of the CDR3 is TGCGCCAGCAGCCAAGATTTCATACGCGCGAACACTGAAGCTTTCTTT. Its translation: CASSQDFIRANTEAFF.

The rearrangement joins TRBV5-1 to TRBJ1-2; 7 nucleotides agree with TRBD1. Germline V gene sequence: CDR1 SGHRS, CDR2 YFSETQ. The CDR3 is made up of 15 amino acids. After removal of 2 bases from V and 2 bases from J, the junction contained 6 bases not matched to a gene. The CDR3, as DNA: TGCGCCAGCAGCTTTATCGGGACAGAAAACTATGGCTACACCTTC. Protein product: CASSFIGTENYGYTF.

The CDR3, as DNA: TGTGCCAGCAGCGTAGACGGGACTTCCTACAATGAGCAGTTCTTC. Translating it yields CASSVDGTSYNEQFF. The genes are TRBV9 and TRBJ2-1; a weak D match, TRBD2 (6 bases). CDR1 and CDR2 (germline): SGDLS, YYNGEE. This CDR3 contains 15 residues. Trimming pared 0 bases from V and 1 base from J, leaving 8 bases between. Complete variable domain (other parts from reference TRBV9 and TRBJ2-1): DSGVTQTPKHLITATGQRVTLRCSPRSGDLSVYWYQQSLDQGLQFLIQYYNGEERAKGNILERFSAQQFPDLHSELNLSSLELGDSALYFCASSVDGTSYNEQFFGPGTRLTVL.

The chain is built from TRBV10-1 and TRBJ2-5; 7 nucleotides agree with TRBD1. The CDR3 is made up of 14 amino acids. The V segment lost 8 bases and the J segment 4 bases; nucleotides outside the gene matches: 10. Germline V gene lookup returns CDR1 WNHNN and CDR2 SYGVQD (reference sequence). For the CDR3, the DNA is TGCGCCAGCGCGGCAGGGGGACCGGGAGAGACCCAGTACTTC. Its translation: CASAAGGPGETQYF.

The rearrangement joins TRBV14 to TRBJ1-6, with 8 positions matching TRBD1. Unmatched junction bases numbered 6, after V lost 3 bases and J lost 8 bases. This CDR3 spans 15 amino acids. CDR1 and CDR2 (germline): SGHDN, FVKESK. CDR3 protein: CASSQLRGLDSPLHF. In DNA form, the CDR3 reads TGTGCCAGCAGCCAGCTCAGGGGGCTGGATTCACCCCTCCACTTT.

V gene TRBV10-1 combines with J gene TRBJ2-3, with 8 bases matching TRBD1. The CDR3 is 14 residues long. In germline, CDR1 is WNHNN, CDR2 SYGVQD (reference sequence). The V and J ends lost 9 bases and 9 bases, in that order; junction bases with no gene match: 14. This CDR3 reads CASRPGTGGQTQYF. The CDR3 region has the DNA TGCGCCAGTCGTCCCGGGACAGGAGGGCAAACGCAGTATTTT.

This clone was recorded only once. The chain links TRBV7-9 to TRBJ2-1, with TRBD2 matching over 7 bases. Germline values: CDR1 SEHNR, CDR2 FQNEAQ (reference sequence). This CDR3 has 14 residues. After removal of 4 bases from V and 3 bases from J, the junction contained 3 bases not matched to a gene. In nucleotides, the CDR3 is TGTGCCAGCAGCTCCGGGACTAACTACAATGAGCAGTTCTTC. Translation gives CASSSGTNYNEQFF. Full variable domain (missing parts from reference TRBV7-9 and TRBJ2-1): DTGVSQNPRHKITKRGQNVTFRCDPISEHNRLYWYRQTLGQGPEFLTYFQNEAQLEKSRLLSDRFSAERPKGSFSTLEIQRTEQGDSAMYLCASSSGTNYNEQFFGPGTRLTVL.

V is TRBV20-1 and J is TRBJ1-2, with D unresolved. Germline CDR1 DFQATT, CDR2 SNEGSKA (reference sequence). The V end lost 5 bases, the J end lost 0 bases, and 4 bases lay between the germline ends. The CDR3 consists of 11 residues. The CDR3 here is CSAEANYGYTF. CDR3 DNA: TGCAGTGCTGAGGCTAACTATGGCTACACCTTC.

The chain uses TRBV29-1 and TRBJ2-5; D may be TRBD1 (6 bases). Germline CDR1 and CDR2: SQVTM and ANQGSEA. CDR3 length: 11 amino acids. Trimming took off 6 bases at V and 11 bases at J, with 16 bases between the two ends. CDR3 DNA sequence: TGCAGCGTCGTAACAGGGTGGGAGCAGTACTTC. Translated: CSVVTGWEQYF.

The chain carries TRBV7-8 and TRBJ2-4, with TRBD1 matching over 7 bases. The CDR3 spans 14 residues. Germline V gives CDR1 SGHVS, CDR2 FQNEAQ. With V trimmed by 1 base and J by 8 bases, 5 bases remained unmatched. The CDR3 DNA sequence: TGTGCCAGCAGCTTAGACGGCAGGGGGTACATTCAGTACTTC. It is translated as CASSLDGRGYIQYF.

This clone was seen a handful of times. The gene calls are TRBV18 and TRBJ2-7; a weak D match, TRBD1 (7 bases). V shed 3 bases and J shed 3 bases, with 12 bases lying between them. The CDR3 consists of 14 residues. Germline assignment: CDR1 KGHSH and CDR2 LQKENI. CDR3 nucleotide sequence: TGTGCCAGCTCACCCAGGGGGGTCATCTACGAGCAGTACTTC. This translates into CASSPRGVIYEQYF.

The CDR3 DNA sequence: TGCGCCAGCAGTGAGACGGGGTCACGAAATGAGCAGTTCTTC. Translation: CASSETGSRNEQFF. The V gene is TRBV10-1, the J gene TRBJ2-1; weak D call: TRBD2 (5 bases). Per germline, CDR1 WNHNN and CDR2 SYGVQD (reference sequence). This CDR3 has 14 residues. V lost 2 bases to trimming and J lost 7 bases, with 12 bases between them.

The CDR3 DNA follows: TGTGCCAGCAGCCGAGCGGGGGGTCCCTACGAGCAGTACTTC. Translated, it gives CASSRAGGPYEQYF. V gene TRBV5-5 combines with J gene TRBJ2-7, with 9 bases identical to TRBD2. In germline, CDR1 is SGHKS, CDR2 YYEKEE (reference sequence). The V gene end was trimmed by 4 bases and the J gene end by 2 bases; junction bases not matched to a gene: 4. This CDR3 is built from 14 residues.

The rearrangement joins TRBV2 to TRBJ1-1; 9 nucleotides match TRBD1. The CDR3 is 16 amino acids. The V gene's germline CDR1 is SNHLY and CDR2 FYNNEI. J lost 5 bases, V lost 10 bases, and 17 bases had no gene match. The CDR3 protein is CATRVKGTGYNTEAFF. CDR3 sequence (DNA): TGTGCCACGCGAGTAAAGGGGACAGGGTATAATACTGAAGCTTTCTTT.

The rearrangement joins TRBV2 to TRBJ1-1; D is unresolved. Germline CDR1 and CDR2: SNHLY and FYNNEI. The CDR3 is 13 amino acids. The V end was cut by 7 bases, the J end by 3 bases, with 12 bases between. CDR3 nucleotide sequence: TGTGCCAGCACCCAGGTGGTCGACACTGAAGCTTTCTTT. Its protein product is CASTQVVDTEAFF.

About this clone itself: This sample also contains other DNA sequences that code for the same CDR3. Here the CDR3 DNA reads TGTGCCAGCTCACCTCTGGCAGACTACGAGCAGTACTTC. It is translated as CASSPLADYEQYF. The chain carries TRBV18 and TRBJ2-7; D call uncertain. Germline assignment: CDR1 KGHSH and CDR2 LQKENI. CDR3 size: 13 residues. Trimming cost V 3 bases and J 3 bases, with 9 bases left between them.

The CDR3 nucleotides are TGCGCCAGCAGTCGGGGGTTGATCTACGAGCAGTACTTC. Translation gives CASSRGLIYEQYF. The genes are TRBV10-1 and TRBJ2-7; possible D gene TRBD2, 6 bases. CDR1 WNHNN and CDR2 SYGVQD come from the germline V gene (reference sequence). The V end was cut by 5 bases, the J end by 3 bases, with 11 bases between. The CDR3 spans 13 residues.

The chain has TRBV5-1 and TRBJ2-2, with 8 bases matching TRBD1. Germline trimming cut 3 bases from V and 5 bases from J; bases unmatched to any gene: 3. This CDR3 is 14 amino acids long. The germline CDR1 and CDR2 sequences are SGHRS and YFSETQ. For the CDR3, the DNA is TGCGCCAGCAGCTGGGGGGACAGGACCGGGGAGCTGTTTTTT. It encodes CASSWGDRTGELFF.

The rearrangement uses TRBV5-1 and TRBJ1-2, with D tentatively TRBD1 (6 bases). Germline CDR1 reads SGHRS; CDR2 reads YFSETQ. CDR3 length: 13 residues. V was shortened by 4 bases and J by 4 bases, with 11 bases between the two germline ends. CDR3 region: CASSTGQTYGYTF. As DNA, the CDR3 is TGCGCCAGCAGCACTGGACAGACCTATGGCTACACCTTC.

The J gene is TRBJ2-2, the V gene TRBV10-3, with 16 bases that match TRBD2. V gave up 10 bases and J gave up 6 bases; unmatched junction bases: 17. The length of the CDR3 is 19 residues. CDR1 ENHRY and CDR2 SYGVKD come from the germline V gene. CDR3 nucleotides: TGTGCCACCCTTCATCCGGGACTAGCGGGAGGGGTAAGGGCCGGGGAGCTGTTTTTT. Translated, it gives CATLHPGLAGGVRAGELFF.

The chain is built from TRBV28 and TRBJ2-7, with 9 positions matching TRBD1. The CDR3 sequence is 13 residues long. Germline V gene data show CDR1 as MDHEN and CDR2 as SYDVKM. V dropped 6 bases and J dropped 4; count of bases not matched to a gene: 4. This CDR3 is CASRNRGLYEQYF. In DNA, the CDR3 is TGTGCCAGCAGAAACAGGGGGCTGTACGAGCAGTACTTC.

CDR3 in DNA: TGTGCCAGCACCCTTGGACTAGCGGGAGGCCACGAGCAGTACTTC. It encodes CASTLGLAGGHEQYF. The genes are TRBV28 and TRBJ2-7; the match to TRBD2 covers 14 bases. Germline V gives CDR1 MDHEN, CDR2 SYDVKM. The CDR3 loop spans 15 amino acids. The trim removed 7 bases at V and 5 bases at J, leaving 7 bases unmatched.

The rearrangement links TRBV29-1 to TRBJ2-3; D remains ambiguous. Germline loops: CDR1 SQVTM, CDR2 ANQGSEA. Trimming took off 2 bases at V and 2 bases at J, with 11 bases between the two ends. This CDR3 has 14 amino acids. CDR3 DNA: TGCAGCGTTGAACCCTTTTCCTCCACAGATACGCAGTATTTT. This sequence encodes CSVEPFSSTDTQYF.

This chain uses TRBV28 with TRBJ1-1, with D tentatively TRBD1 (6 bases). V lost 6 bases and J lost 5, with 13 bases in between. Germline CDR1 and CDR2: MDHEN and SYDVKM. CDR3 size: 13 residues. CDR3 in amino acids: CASRGGALTEAFF. The DNA of the CDR3 is TGTGCCAGCAGGGGGGGGGCTTTGACTGAAGCTTTCTTT.